One T cell receptor beta chain is described in this entry. Germline V lookup: CDR1 SGHAT, CDR2 FQNNGV. The CDR3 is 13 residues long. Trimming took off 2 bases at V and 7 bases at J, with 9 bases between the two ends. Sequenced by immunoSEQ multiplex PCR; TCRdb stores in-frame clones only, minus some. The table includes about 90,000 clones, roughly 84% detected once. This sample was included in a study of blood T cell repertoires in COVID-19. Study background: T cells, B-cell-depleted T cells, or PBMCs provided the cDNA or gDNA that served as material.

The sequence was collected from a woman aged 80 or over with active or convalescent COVID-19. Specimen: peripheral blood. This chain links TRBV11-2 with TRBJ2-1; D gene unclear. This chain's CDR3 is CASSLNLMNEQFF. For the CDR3, the DNA is TGTGCCAGCAGCTTAAATTTAATGAATGAGCAGTTCTTC.